The 21 T cell receptor beta chains below were found in one sample sequenced in a study of T cells after yellow fever vaccination. TCRdb used MiXCR to reprocess the 5' RACE reads, holding one entry per CDR3 protein. The sample lists some 300,000 distinct CDR3 sequences, around 10% seen once, with approximately 3.3% in the top ten. The sample consisted of CD4+ T cells sorted from PBMCs, taken 5 days after the yellow fever booster vaccination. These receptors all stem from a man between 18 and 29 years old who received the YFV17D yellow fever vaccine.

The rearrangement joins TRBV7-2 to TRBJ1-2; D not certain. The CDR3 has 14 residues. V gave up 5 bases and J gave up 2 bases, with 12 bases separating them. From germline, CDR1 is SGHTA and CDR2 FQGNSA. CDR3 nucleotide sequence: TGTGCCAGCAGCCCTCGTCGGATCAACTATGGCTACACCTTC. Amino acid sequence: CASSPRRINYGYTF.

This clonotype turned up a few times. CDR3 loop: CASRQSSGGNTEAFF. CDR3 in DNA: TGTGCCAGCAGGCAAAGTTCGGGGGGGAACACTGAAGCTTTCTTT. The chain is built from TRBV28 and TRBJ1-1; D might be TRBD1 (5 bases). The CDR3 runs 15 residues. Trimming took off 6 bases at V and 1 base at J, with 15 bases between the two ends. The germline CDR1 and CDR2 sequences are MDHEN and SYDVKM.

This clonotype occurred a few times. The V gene is TRBV6-5, the J gene TRBJ2-5; D gene uncertain. The ends were cut back, 2 bases at V and 6 bases at J, with 4 bases in the middle. The CDR3 runs to 11 residues. Germline V lookup: CDR1 MNHEY, CDR2 SVGAGI. The CDR3 spells CASSYGQTQYF. The CDR3, as DNA: TGTGCCAGCAGTTACGGGCAGACCCAGTACTTC.

This clonotype was detected many times. The chain employs TRBV4-3 and TRBJ2-3; the D gene is possibly TRBD2 (7 bases). Trimming left V 1 base short and J 4 bases short, with 15 bases between. The CDR3 extends over 16 amino acids. Germline V gene data show CDR1 as LGHNA and CDR2 as YSLEER. The CDR3 bases are TGCGCCAGCAGCCAAGTGGGCGGGGGCCCGTCAGATACGCAGTATTTT. It codes for CASSQVGGGPSDTQYF.

This clonotype was detected ten times or more. The chain combines TRBV5-1 with TRBJ2-3; TRBD2 might be the D (5 bases). V dropped 0 bases and J dropped 6 bases, with 8 bases sitting between them. In germline, CDR1 is SGHRS, CDR2 YFSETQ. The CDR3 is made up of 13 amino acids. CDR3 loop: CASSLDSADTQYF. The CDR3 nucleotides are TGCGCCAGCAGCTTGGATAGCGCTGATACGCAGTATTTT. Using reference TRBV5-1 and TRBJ2-3 for the parts outside the CDR3, the full variable domain is KAGVTQTPRYLIKTRGQQVTLSCSPISGHRSVSWYQQTPGQGLQFLFEYFSETQRNKGNFPGRFSGRQFSNSRSEMNVSTLELGDSALYLCASSLDSADTQYFGPGTRLTVL.

The gene calls are TRBV7-3 and TRBJ2-5; D remains ambiguous. Germline V CDR1 and CDR2: SGHTA, FQGTGA. This CDR3 spans 13 amino acids. The V and J ends lost 4 bases and 5 bases respectively, with 11 bases between them. This CDR3 is CASSSGPLETQYF. The CDR3 DNA reads TGTGCCAGCAGCTCGGGCCCCTTGGAGACCCAGTACTTC.

This rearrangement joins TRBV25-1 to TRBJ2-7, with TRBD1 matching 9 bases. The V gene's germline CDR1 is MGHDK and CDR2 SYGVNS. The CDR3 runs to 14 residues. The V gene end was trimmed by 2 bases and the J gene end by 3 bases; junction bases not matched to a gene: 2. This CDR3 is CASSEGGQGYEQYF. The CDR3 DNA reads TGTGCCAGCAGTGAAGGGGGACAGGGCTACGAGCAGTACTTC.

This clonotype has a count of ten or more. This chain connects TRBV30 to TRBJ2-5; TRBD1 might be the D (5 bases). The V end was cut by 3 bases, the J end by 1 base, with 9 bases between. This CDR3 is 13 amino acids long. Germline V gene sequence: CDR1 GTSNPN, CDR2 SVGIG (reference sequence). The CDR3 loop is CAWRGAFQETQYF. The CDR3 nucleotides are TGTGCCTGGAGAGGGGCCTTCCAAGAGACCCAGTACTTC.

In this sample, this clonotype turned up a few times. The chain has TRBV6-5 and TRBJ2-5, with D maybe TRBD2 (6 bases). The ends were cut back, 3 bases at V and 5 bases at J, with 13 bases in the middle. Germline CDR1 MNHEY, CDR2 SVGAGI. The length of the CDR3 is 14 residues. The CDR3, as DNA: TGTGCCAGCAGTTATTCCGGGGGTCACGAGACCCAGTACTTC. It encodes CASSYSGGHETQYF.

This clonotype was seen more than once but under ten times. The chain combines TRBV21-1 with TRBJ2-5; TRBD2, the table's D call, was not compared with the DNA. TRBV21-1 is annotated as a pseudogene. The CDR3 length is 18 residues. The CDR3 DNA reads as TGTGCCAGCAGCAAAGTTGGGGCTACCGGGACCCCGACCGAGACCCAGTACTTC. Protein: CASSKVGATGTPTETQYF.

This clonotype came up a few times. V and J are TRBV27 and TRBJ2-6; D possibly corresponds to TRBD2 (5 bases). CDR3 size: 13 residues. From germline, CDR1 is MNHEY and CDR2 SMNVEV (reference sequence). Trimming stripped 3 bases from V and 7 bases from J, with 7 bases between. Here the CDR3 DNA reads TGTGCCAGCAGTTTTGAGGGAGCCAACGTCCTGACTTTC. Its protein is CASSFEGANVLTF.

The J gene is TRBJ1-4, the V gene TRBV5-1, with D unresolved. The CDR3 runs to 14 residues. V was clipped by 2 bases and J by 4 bases, with 9 bases between them. Germline CDR1 reads SGHRS; CDR2 reads YFSETQ. This CDR3 is CASSFGPNNEKLFF. The DNA of the CDR3 is TGCGCCAGCAGCTTTGGGCCAAATAATGAAAAACTGTTTTTT.

This clonotype showed up many times. The chain joins TRBV12-3 or TRBV12-4 to TRBJ2-7; 9 nucleotides match TRBD2. The CDR3 totals 15 residues. The ends lost 6 bases at V and 0 bases at J; junction bases unmatched: 6. CDR3 amino acids: CASSSKLAGSYEQYF. The DNA for the CDR3 is TGTGCCAGCAGCTCTAAACTAGCGGGCTCCTACGAGCAGTACTTC.

In its sample, this clonotype was seen a few times. The chain combines TRBV24-1 with TRBJ2-1; 7 positions agree with TRBD2. CDR3 length: 14 amino acids. V shed 3 bases, J shed 7 bases, and the junction held 5 bases outside the gene matches. CDR1 is KGHDR and CDR2 is SFDVKD in the germline V gene. The CDR3 region is CATSDTGRPNEQFF. The CDR3 DNA reads TGTGCCACCAGTGATACCGGGAGGCCGAATGAGCAGTTCTTC.

This clonotype was counted a single time. CDR3 loop: CSAKADGRSYNSPLHF. CDR3 coding DNA: TGCAGTGCTAAGGCCGACGGACGCTCCTATAATTCACCCCTCCACTTT. The V gene is TRBV20-1, the J gene TRBJ1-6; D is undetermined. Per germline, CDR1 DFQATT and CDR2 SNEGSKA (reference sequence). V lost 4 bases and J 0 bases, leaving 13 bases between the germline ends. The CDR3 loop spans 16 amino acids.

The V gene is TRBV4-3, the J gene TRBJ2-3; 7 bases are a match to TRBD1. Germline values: CDR1 LGHNA, CDR2 YSLEER. V was clipped by 0 bases and J by 9 bases; unmatched bases: 12. The CDR3 runs to 16 residues. The CDR3 DNA follows: TGCGCCAGCAGCCAAGATTTCGCAGGGGGTGTCGCGACGCAGTATTTT. Amino acid sequence: CASSQDFAGGVATQYF.

This rearrangement joins TRBV28 to TRBJ2-7, with D tentatively TRBD1 (6 bases). Trimming took 5 bases from V and 5 from J, leaving 25 bases between them. The CDR3 is 17 residues long. CDR1 and CDR2 from the germline V gene are MDHEN and SYDVKM. Here the CDR3 DNA reads TGTGCCAGCAGTCTCCTCATTACAGGGACCTTCATCCACGAGCAGTACGTC. Its translation: CASSLLITGTFIHEQYV.

This clonotype has just a few counts. The V call is TRBV18, the J call TRBJ1-1, with D maybe TRBD1 (5 bases). Between the trimmed V and J ends, which lost 6 bases and 7 bases, there was a span of 15 bases. The CDR3 has 13 amino acids. CDR1 KGHSH and CDR2 LQKENI come from the germline V gene. The CDR3 sequence: CASSRTGGLEAFF. The CDR3 DNA is TGTGCCAGCTCCCGAACAGGAGGGCTTGAAGCTTTCTTT.

The rearrangement joins TRBV2 to TRBJ2-5; D is ambiguous. Trimming removed 7 bases at V and 5 bases at J, with 11 bases between. Germline V gene data show CDR1 as SNHLY and CDR2 as FYNNEI. The CDR3 has 12 amino acids. The CDR3 protein is CASKGEAETQYF. DNA for the CDR3: TGTGCCAGCAAGGGCGAGGCGGAGACCCAGTACTTC.

This clonotype was picked up a small number of times. The chain recombines TRBV7-8 with TRBJ2-2; no clear D. CDR3 size: 16 residues. V was trimmed by 3 bases and J by 9 bases, leaving 20 bases between them. Germline assignment: CDR1 SGHVS and CDR2 FQNEAQ. In DNA form, the CDR3 reads TGTGCCAGCAGCTTTTCATTAAACCAGCTACGACGGGAGCTGTTTTTT. Residues: CASSFSLNQLRRELFF.

This clonotype was observed a few times. The chain recombines TRBV19 with TRBJ1-5; D gene unclear. Between the trimmed V and J ends, which lost 7 bases and 4 bases, there was a span of 20 bases. The germline gives CDR1 LNHDA, CDR2 SQIVND (reference sequence). The CDR3 runs to 16 residues. CDR3 sequence: CASNGRGPGGNQPQHF. Written as DNA, the CDR3 is TGTGCCAGTAATGGACGTGGCCCCGGTGGAAATCAGCCCCAGCATTTT. Full variable domain (outside the CDR3, taken from reference TRBV19 and TRBJ1-5): DGGITQSPKYLFRKEGQNVTLSCEQNLNHDAMYWYRQDPGQGLRLIYYSQIVNDFQKGDIAEGYSVSREKKESFPLTVTSAQKNPTAFYLCASNGRGPGGNQPQHFGDGTRLSIL.